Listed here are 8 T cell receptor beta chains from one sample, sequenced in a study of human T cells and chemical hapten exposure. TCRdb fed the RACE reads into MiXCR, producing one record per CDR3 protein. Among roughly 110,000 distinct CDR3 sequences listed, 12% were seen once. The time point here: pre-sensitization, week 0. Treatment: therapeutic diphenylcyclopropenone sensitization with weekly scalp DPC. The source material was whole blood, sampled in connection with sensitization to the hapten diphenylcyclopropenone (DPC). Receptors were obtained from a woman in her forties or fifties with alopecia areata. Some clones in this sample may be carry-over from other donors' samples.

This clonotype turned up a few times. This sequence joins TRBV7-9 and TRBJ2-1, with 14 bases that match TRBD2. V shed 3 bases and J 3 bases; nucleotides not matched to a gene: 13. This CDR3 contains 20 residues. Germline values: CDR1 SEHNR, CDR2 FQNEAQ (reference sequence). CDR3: CASSFSSTTSGRALYNEQFF. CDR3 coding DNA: TGTGCCAGCAGCTTTTCTTCCACGACTAGCGGGAGGGCCCTCTACAATGAGCAGTTCTTC.

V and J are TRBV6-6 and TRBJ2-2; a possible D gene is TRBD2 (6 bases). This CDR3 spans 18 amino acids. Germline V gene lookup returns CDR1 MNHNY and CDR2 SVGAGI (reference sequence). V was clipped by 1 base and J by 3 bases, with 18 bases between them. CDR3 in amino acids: CASSYYFLEGRYTGELFF. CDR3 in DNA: TGTGCCAGCAGTTACTACTTCTTGGAGGGGCGATACACCGGGGAGCTGTTTTTT.

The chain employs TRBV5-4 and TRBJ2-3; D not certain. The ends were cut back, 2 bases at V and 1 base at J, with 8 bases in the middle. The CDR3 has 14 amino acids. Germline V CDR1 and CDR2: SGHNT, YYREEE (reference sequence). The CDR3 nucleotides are TGTGCCAGCAGCTTAACGAGACGCACAGATACGCAGTATTTT. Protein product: CASSLTRRTDTQYF.

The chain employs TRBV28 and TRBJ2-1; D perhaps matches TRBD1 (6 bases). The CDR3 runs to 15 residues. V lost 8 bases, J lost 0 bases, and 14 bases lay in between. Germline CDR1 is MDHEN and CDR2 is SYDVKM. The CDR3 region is CASPPGQPSYNEQFF. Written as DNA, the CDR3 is TGTGCCAGCCCCCCTGGACAGCCCTCCTACAATGAGCAGTTCTTC.

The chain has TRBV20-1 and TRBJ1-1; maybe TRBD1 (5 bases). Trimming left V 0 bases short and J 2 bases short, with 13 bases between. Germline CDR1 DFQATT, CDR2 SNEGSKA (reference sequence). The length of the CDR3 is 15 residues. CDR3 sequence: CSARDPRDSNTEAFF. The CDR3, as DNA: TGCAGTGCTAGAGACCCTCGGGACTCCAACACTGAAGCTTTCTTT.

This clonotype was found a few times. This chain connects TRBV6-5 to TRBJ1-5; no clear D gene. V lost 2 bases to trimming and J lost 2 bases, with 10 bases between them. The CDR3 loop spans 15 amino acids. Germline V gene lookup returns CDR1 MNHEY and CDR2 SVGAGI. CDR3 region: CASSYGVHGNQPQHF. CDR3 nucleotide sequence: TGTGCCAGCAGTTACGGGGTCCACGGCAATCAGCCCCAGCATTTT.

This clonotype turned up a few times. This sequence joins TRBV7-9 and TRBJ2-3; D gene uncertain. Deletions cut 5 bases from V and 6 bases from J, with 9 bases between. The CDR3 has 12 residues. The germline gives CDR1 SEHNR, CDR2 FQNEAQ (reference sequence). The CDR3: CASSLLPDTQYF. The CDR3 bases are TGTGCCAGCAGCCTACTCCCGGATACGCAGTATTTT.

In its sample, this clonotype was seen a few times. The CDR3 loop reads CSARVQGGATQYF. In nucleotides, the CDR3 is TGCAGCGCGAGGGTCCAGGGAGGGGCGACCCAGTACTTC. The chain couples TRBV29-1 to TRBJ2-5; 7 bases line up with TRBD2. Germline assignment: CDR1 SQVTM and CDR2 ANQGSEA. V shed 7 bases, J shed 7 bases, and the junction held 12 bases outside the gene matches. The CDR3 is 13 residues long. Based on the CDR3 plus reference TRBV29-1 and TRBJ2-5, the full variable domain is SAVISQKPSRDICQRGTSLTIQCQVDSQVTMMFWYRQQPGQSLTLIATANQGSEATYESGFVIDKFPISRPNLTFSTLTVSNMSPEDSSIYLCSARVQGGATQYFGPGTRLLVL.